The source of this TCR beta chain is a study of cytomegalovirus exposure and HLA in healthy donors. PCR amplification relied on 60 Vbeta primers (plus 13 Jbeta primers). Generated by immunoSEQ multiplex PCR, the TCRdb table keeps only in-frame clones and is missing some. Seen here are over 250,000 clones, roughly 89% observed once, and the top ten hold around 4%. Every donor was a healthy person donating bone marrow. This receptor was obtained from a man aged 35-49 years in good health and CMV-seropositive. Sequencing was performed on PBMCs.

In DNA form, the CDR3 reads TGTGCCAGCAGGCCTACAGGGTTTGCAACTAATGAAAAACTGTTTTTT. Protein: CASRPTGFATNEKLFF. V usage is TRBV2 and J usage is TRBJ1-4; a weak D match, TRBD1 (6 bases). Trimming shortened V by 6 bases and J by 0 bases, and 14 bases separated the two germline ends. The CDR3 covers 16 residues. CDR1 SNHLY and CDR2 FYNNEI come from the germline V gene.